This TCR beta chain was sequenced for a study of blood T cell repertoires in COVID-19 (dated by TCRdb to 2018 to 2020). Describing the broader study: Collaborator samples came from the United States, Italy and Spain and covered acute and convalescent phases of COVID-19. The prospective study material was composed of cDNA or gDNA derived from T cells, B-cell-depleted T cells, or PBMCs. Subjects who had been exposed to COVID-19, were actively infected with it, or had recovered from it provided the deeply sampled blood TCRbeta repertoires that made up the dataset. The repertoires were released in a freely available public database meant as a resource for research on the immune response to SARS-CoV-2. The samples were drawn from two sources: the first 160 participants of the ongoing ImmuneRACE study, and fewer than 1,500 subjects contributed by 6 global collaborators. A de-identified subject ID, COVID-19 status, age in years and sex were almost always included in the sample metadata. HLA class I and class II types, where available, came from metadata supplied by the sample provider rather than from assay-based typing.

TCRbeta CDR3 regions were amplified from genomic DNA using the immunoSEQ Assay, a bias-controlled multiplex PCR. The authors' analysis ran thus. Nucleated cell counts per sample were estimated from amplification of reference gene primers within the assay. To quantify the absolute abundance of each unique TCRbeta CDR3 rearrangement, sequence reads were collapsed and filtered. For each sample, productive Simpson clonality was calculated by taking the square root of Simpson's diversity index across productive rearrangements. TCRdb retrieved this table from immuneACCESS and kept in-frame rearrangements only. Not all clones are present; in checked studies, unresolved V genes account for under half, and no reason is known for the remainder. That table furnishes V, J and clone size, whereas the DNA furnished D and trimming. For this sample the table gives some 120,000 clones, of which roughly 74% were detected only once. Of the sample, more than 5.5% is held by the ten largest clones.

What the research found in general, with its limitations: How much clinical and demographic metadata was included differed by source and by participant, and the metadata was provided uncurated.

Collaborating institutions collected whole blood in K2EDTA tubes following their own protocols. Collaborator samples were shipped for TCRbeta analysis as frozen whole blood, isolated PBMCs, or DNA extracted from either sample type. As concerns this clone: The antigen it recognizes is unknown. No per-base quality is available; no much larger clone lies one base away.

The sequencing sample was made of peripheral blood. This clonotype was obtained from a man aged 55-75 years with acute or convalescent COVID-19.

The CDR3 sequence is CASSLTGTSSYNEQFF. The DNA sequence reads TGTGCCAGCAGCTTAACCGGGACTAGCTCCTACAATGAGCAGTTCTTC. The receptor chain draws on TRBV7-3 and TRBJ2-1; 8 bases in the middle match TRBD2. V and J are trimmed by 0 bases and 0 bases, and the gene matches miss 1 base of the junction. From cysteine to phenylalanine, the CDR3 is 16 amino acids long. Of the read, only the CDR3 DNA is kept; its 48 bases are in frame from base 1. The germline V gene provides CDR1 SGHTA and CDR2 FQGTGA.